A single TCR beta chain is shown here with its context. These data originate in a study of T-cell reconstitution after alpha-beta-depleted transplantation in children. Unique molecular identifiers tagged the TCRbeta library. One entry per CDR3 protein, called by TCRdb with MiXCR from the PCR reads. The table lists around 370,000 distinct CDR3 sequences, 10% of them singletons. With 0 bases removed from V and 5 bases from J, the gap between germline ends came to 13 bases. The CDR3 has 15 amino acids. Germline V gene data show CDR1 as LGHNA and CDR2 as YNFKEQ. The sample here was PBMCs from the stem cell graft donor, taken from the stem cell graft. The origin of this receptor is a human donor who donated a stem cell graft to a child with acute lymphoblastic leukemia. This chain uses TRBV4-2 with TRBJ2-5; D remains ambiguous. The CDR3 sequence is CASSQDWNGRETQYF. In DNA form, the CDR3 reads TGTGCCAGCAGCCAAGATTGGAATGGGCGGGAGACCCAGTACTTC.